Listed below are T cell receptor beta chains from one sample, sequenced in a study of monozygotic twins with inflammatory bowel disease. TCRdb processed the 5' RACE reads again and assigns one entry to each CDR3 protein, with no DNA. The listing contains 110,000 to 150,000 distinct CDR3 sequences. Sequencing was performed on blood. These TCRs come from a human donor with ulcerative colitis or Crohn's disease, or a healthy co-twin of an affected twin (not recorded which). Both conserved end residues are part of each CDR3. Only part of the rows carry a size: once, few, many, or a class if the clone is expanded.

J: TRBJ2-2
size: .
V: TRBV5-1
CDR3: CASSLAVAFTGELFF

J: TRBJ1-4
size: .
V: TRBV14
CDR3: CASSQGTADEKLFF

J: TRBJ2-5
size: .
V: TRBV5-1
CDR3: CASSISGSYETQYF

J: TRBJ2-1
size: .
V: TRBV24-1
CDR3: CATSDYMSNEQFF

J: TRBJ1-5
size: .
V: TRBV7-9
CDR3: CASSLDPENQPQHF

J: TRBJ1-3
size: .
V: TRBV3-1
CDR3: CASSQDPNSGNTIYF

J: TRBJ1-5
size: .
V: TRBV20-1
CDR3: CSVGTVFSNQPQHF

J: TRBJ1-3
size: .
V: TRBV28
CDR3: CASSLVDGQGSDAYF

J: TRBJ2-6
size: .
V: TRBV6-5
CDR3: CASSYRAQTVSGANVLTF

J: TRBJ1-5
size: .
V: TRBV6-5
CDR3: CASSYSISDNSNQPQHF

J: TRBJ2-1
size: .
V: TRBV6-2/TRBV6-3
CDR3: CAIGVVRRLYNEQFF

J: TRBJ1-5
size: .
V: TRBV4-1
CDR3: CASSQDRAGAANQPQYF

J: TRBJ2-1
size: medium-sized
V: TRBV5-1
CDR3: CASLGTSGPNEQFF

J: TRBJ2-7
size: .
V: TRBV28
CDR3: CASSRESPYEQYF

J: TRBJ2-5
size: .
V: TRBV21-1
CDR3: CARKGPEPQETQYF

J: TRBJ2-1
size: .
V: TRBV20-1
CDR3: CSARRLAGSRGEQFF

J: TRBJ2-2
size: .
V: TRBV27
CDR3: CASSLNRVFTGELFF

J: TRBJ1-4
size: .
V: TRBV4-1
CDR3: CASSLRQGGEKLFF

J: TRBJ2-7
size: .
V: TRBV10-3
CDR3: CAISEPSGEQYF

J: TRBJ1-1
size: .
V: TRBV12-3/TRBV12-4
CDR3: CASSFPGDTEAFF

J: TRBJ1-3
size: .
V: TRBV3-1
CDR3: CASSQGQGNTIYF

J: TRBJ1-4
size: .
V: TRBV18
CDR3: CASSPDRGKLFF

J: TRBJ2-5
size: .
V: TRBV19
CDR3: CASRGSQVQETQYF

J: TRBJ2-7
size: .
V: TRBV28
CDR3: CASSSGPRDEQYF

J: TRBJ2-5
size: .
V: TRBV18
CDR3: CASSRTTGTSGSPIETQYF

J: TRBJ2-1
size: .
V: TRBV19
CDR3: CASRTGTGGNEQFF

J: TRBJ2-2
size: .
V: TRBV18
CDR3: CASSTTSGRADTGELFF

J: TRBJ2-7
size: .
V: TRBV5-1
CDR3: CASSPGTVSYEQYF

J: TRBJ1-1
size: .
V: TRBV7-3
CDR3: CASSEVRGVLNTEAFF

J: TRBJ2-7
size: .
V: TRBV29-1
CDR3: CSATPGQGIYEQYF

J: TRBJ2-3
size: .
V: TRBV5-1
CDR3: CASSQPRTGGRDTQYF

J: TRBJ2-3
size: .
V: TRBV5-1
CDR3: CASSLGVAASQDTQYF

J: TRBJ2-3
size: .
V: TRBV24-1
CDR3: CATSDSVTGGSTDTQYF

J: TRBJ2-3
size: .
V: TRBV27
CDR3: CASSLSRLWDTQYF

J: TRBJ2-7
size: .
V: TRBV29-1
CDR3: CSPHKLPGQPREEEQYF

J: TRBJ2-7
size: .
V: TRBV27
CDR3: CASSPTSGTSLYEQYF

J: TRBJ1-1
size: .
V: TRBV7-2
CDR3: CASSSTGNHNTEAFF

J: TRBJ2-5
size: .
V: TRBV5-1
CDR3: CASSLELPSRKTQYF

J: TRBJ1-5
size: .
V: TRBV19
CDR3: CASSPGQGTQPQHF

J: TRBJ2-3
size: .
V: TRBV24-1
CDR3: CAISGRRPTDTQYF

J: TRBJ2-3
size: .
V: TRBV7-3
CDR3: CASSKRTTDTQYF

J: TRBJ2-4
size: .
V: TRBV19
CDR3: CASSIRDRGNIQYF

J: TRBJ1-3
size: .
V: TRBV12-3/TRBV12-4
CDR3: CASSHRSGSIINTIYF

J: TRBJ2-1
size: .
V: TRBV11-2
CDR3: CASSFNLAGGPSNEQFF

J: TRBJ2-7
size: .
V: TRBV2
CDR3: CASSWRVSYEQYF

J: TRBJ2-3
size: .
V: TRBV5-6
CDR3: CASSDYFSGISPITDTQYF

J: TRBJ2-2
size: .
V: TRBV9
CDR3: CASSTSAGTTGELFF

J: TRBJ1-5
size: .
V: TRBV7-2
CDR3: CASSLAGDSYNQPQHF

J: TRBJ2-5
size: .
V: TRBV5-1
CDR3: CASSFGRLETQYF

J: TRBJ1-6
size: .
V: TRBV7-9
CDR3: CASSLGTDNSPLHF

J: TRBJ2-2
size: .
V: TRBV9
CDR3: CASSEGGVADYTGELFF

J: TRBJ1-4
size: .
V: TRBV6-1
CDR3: CASSADRGRSTNEKLFF

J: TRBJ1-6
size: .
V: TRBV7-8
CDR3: CASSLQGRNSPLHF

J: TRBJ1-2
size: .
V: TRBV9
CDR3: CASSVGQLINYGYTF

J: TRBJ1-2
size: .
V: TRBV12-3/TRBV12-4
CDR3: CASSSALDGYTF